This T cell receptor (beta chain) was identified during a study of CD4+ T cells in melanoma. Assay: immunoSEQ multiplex PCR; the TCRdb copy retains only in-frame clones and omits some. The sample lists several thousand clones; more than 65% were seen once. The CDR3 sequence is 18 residues long. Germline V gives CDR1 ENHRY, CDR2 SYGVKD. The junction had 12 bases not matched to a gene; V was cut back by 8 bases and J by 0 bases. The chain is built from TRBV10-3 and TRBJ2-2; the match to TRBD1 covers 10 bases. Sequences were obtained from cells from a culture (not recorded whether cultured in vitro). The sequence derives from a human donor with melanoma. The CDR3 nucleotides are TGTGCCATCGGAAAGGGACAGGGGCCCACTTCGAACACCGGGGAGCTGTTTTTT. Protein: CAIGKGQGPTSNTGELFF.